The clone carrying this T cell receptor (beta chain) showed up just once. In the authors' workflow: Reference gene primer amplification in the assay estimated nucleated cell counts. Sequencing was performed with immunoSEQ multiplex PCR; in TCRdb, only in-frame clones are kept and a portion is missing. Clone size and V and J calls were adopted from that table, with D and trimming inferred from the DNA. Of fewer than 400,000 clones listed, under 90% are singletons. This entry is derived from a study of blood T cell repertoires in COVID-19. At the level of the study: PBMCs, B-cell-depleted T cells, or T cells were the source of the cDNA or gDNA that made up the material.

Sequenced sample: PBMCs or T cells enriched from blood (not recorded which). The clonotype was recovered from a man aged 60 to 75 who had recovered from COVID-19.

The CDR3 here is CASSLGRGDYEQYF. CDR3 DNA sequence: TGTGCCAGCAGCTTAGGACGGGGAGACTACGAGCAGTACTTC. V usage is TRBV11-2 and J usage is TRBJ2-7; the D gene is possibly TRBD2 (5 bases). Germline V gene sequence: CDR1 SGHAT, CDR2 FQNNGV. The V end lost 1 base, the J end lost 3 bases, and 10 bases lay between the germline ends. CDR3 length equals 14 residues.